The rows below give T cell receptor beta chains drawn from one sample of a study of cytomegalovirus exposure and HLA in healthy donors. The protocol was immunoSEQ multiplex PCR, while the TCRdb copy is restricted to in-frame clones and leaves out a portion. The sample gives some 110,000 clones, roughly 73% of which show up once; approximately 8.6% is in the top ten. Sequencing input: PBMCs. The receptors here all came from a woman aged 40 to 55 in good health and CMV-seropositive. The CDR3 runs from the conserved cysteine through the conserved F or W. A D gene is named only where the DNA matches it firmly. A row's size may be missing; if present it is once, few, many or a size class.

D: TRBD2
size: .
V: TRBV5-4
J: TRBJ2-1
CDR3: CASSLGGGSLTYNEQFF
DNA: TGTGCCAGCAGCTTGGGGGGCGGGAGCCTAACCTACAATGAGCAGTTCTTC

D: .
size: .
V: TRBV27
J: TRBJ2-1
CDR3: CASSWEEGSNEQFF
DNA: TGTGCCAGCTCATGGGAGGAGGGTAGCAATGAGCAGTTCTTC

D: .
size: once
V: TRBV7-2
J: TRBJ1-2
CDR3: CASSLSLGDGYTF
DNA: TGTGCCAGCAGCTTATCGTTAGGGGATGGCTACACCTTC

D: TRBD2
size: .
V: TRBV7-2
J: TRBJ2-4
CDR3: CASSIGLAGGLNIQYF
DNA: TGTGCCAGCAGCATCGGACTAGCGGGGGGGCTAAACATTCAGTACTTC

D: .
size: few
V: TRBV5-8
J: TRBJ2-5
CDR3: CASSLSPRGWETQYF
DNA: TGTGCCAGCAGCCTGTCACCAAGGGGGTGGGAGACCCAGTACTTC

D: TRBD1
size: .
V: TRBV19
J: TRBJ2-3
CDR3: CASTETGNVDTQYF
DNA: TGTGCCAGTACCGAGACAGGGAACGTAGATACGCAGTATTTT

D: .
size: .
V: TRBV20-1
J: TRBJ2-7
CDR3: CSGRTETAQYF
DNA: TGCAGTGGGAGGACCGAAACGGCACAGTACTTC

D: TRBD2
size: .
V: TRBV29-1
J: TRBJ2-7
CDR3: CSVGGGSSYEQYF
DNA: TGCAGCGTTGGGGGAGGGAGCTCCTACGAGCAGTACTTC

D: TRBD1
size: .
V: TRBV5-1
J: TRBJ2-3
CDR3: CASSRGTGGGTDTQYF
DNA: TGCGCCAGCAGCCGAGGGACAGGGGGGGGAACAGATACGCAGTATTTT

D: .
size: .
V: TRBV5-1
J: TRBJ2-5
CDR3: CASSHNSLLDQYF
DNA: TGCGCCAGCAGTCACAACAGCCTACTGGACCAGTACTTC

D: TRBD2
size: .
V: TRBV5-1
J: TRBJ2-2
CDR3: CASSLSLAGVNTGELFF
DNA: TGCGCCAGCAGCTTATCACTAGCGGGGGTCAACACCGGGGAGCTGTTTTTT

D: TRBD1
size: once
V: TRBV27
J: TRBJ1-5
CDR3: CASSPTGGGNQPQHF
DNA: TGTGCCAGCAGTCCAACAGGGGGCGGCAATCAGCCCCAGCATTTT

D: TRBD1
size: .
V: TRBV9
J: TRBJ1-5
CDR3: CASRPRGPRNQPQHF
DNA: TGTGCCAGCAGACCCAGGGGGCCACGGAATCAGCCCCAGCATTTT

D: TRBD2
size: .
V: TRBV5-6
J: TRBJ2-1
CDR3: CASSATSGARNEQFF
DNA: TGTGCCAGCAGCGCGACTAGCGGGGCGAGAAATGAGCAGTTCTTC

D: .
size: few
V: TRBV11-2
J: TRBJ1-1
CDR3: CASSFHSNEAFF
DNA: TGTGCCAGCAGCTTTCACTCAAATGAAGCTTTCTTT

D: .
size: few
V: TRBV5-4
J: TRBJ1-2
CDR3: CASSLIQAGRYGYTF
DNA: TGTGCCAGCAGCTTGATCCAGGCGGGGAGATATGGCTACACCTTC

D: TRBD2
size: .
V: TRBV9
J: TRBJ2-1
CDR3: CASSLRLAGGDHDNEQFF
DNA: TGTGCCAGCAGCCTTAGACTAGCGGGGGGGGACCATGACAATGAGCAGTTCTTC

D: .
size: few
V: TRBV5-4
J: TRBJ2-1
CDR3: CASSLGRGGPGEQFF
DNA: TGTGCCAGCAGCTTGGGACGTGGGGGCCCCGGAGAGCAGTTCTTC

D: .
size: .
V: TRBV25-1
J: TRBJ2-2
CDR3: CASSEVGQTYTGELFF
DNA: TGTGCCAGCAGTGAAGTTGGACAGACGTACACCGGGGAGCTGTTTTTT

D: TRBD2
size: .
V: TRBV6-6
J: TRBJ2-7
CDR3: CASSYSTSGGYEQYF
DNA: TGTGCCAGCAGTTACTCGACTAGCGGAGGCTACGAGCAGTACTTC

D: .
size: .
V: TRBV9
J: TRBJ2-5
CDR3: CASSRSQETQYF
DNA: TGTGCCAGCAGCAGGAGCCAAGAGACCCAGTACTTC

D: TRBD1
size: .
V: TRBV7-9
J: TRBJ1-5
CDR3: CASSTGQGALQPQHF
DNA: TGTGCCAGCAGCACGGGACAGGGGGCTCTACAGCCCCAGCATTTT

D: TRBD2
size: .
V: TRBV15
J: TRBJ2-5
CDR3: CATSFEIAGWQTQYF
DNA: TGTGCCACCAGCTTCGAAATAGCGGGGTGGCAGACCCAGTACTTC

D: .
size: .
V: TRBV12-5
J: TRBJ2-7
CDR3: CASSPPDRYEQYF
DNA: TGTGCTAGTAGCCCTCCCGACAGGTACGAGCAGTACTTC

D: .
size: .
V: TRBV2
J: TRBJ2-5
CDR3: CASAPGITQETQYF
DNA: TGTGCCAGCGCCCCCGGGATAACCCAAGAGACCCAGTACTTC

D: .
size: .
V: TRBV9
J: TRBJ2-2
CDR3: CASSVDPGDTGELFF
DNA: TGTGCCAGCAGCGTAGATCCAGGGGACACCGGGGAGCTGTTTTTT

D: TRBD1
size: few
V: TRBV19
J: TRBJ1-2
CDR3: CASSPQGAHGYTF
DNA: TGTGCCAGTAGTCCCCAGGGGGCCCATGGCTACACCTTC

D: TRBD2
size: few
V: TRBV5-4
J: TRBJ2-5
CDR3: CASSLTWGEGETQYF
DNA: TGTGCCAGCAGCTTGACTTGGGGGGAGGGAGAGACCCAGTACTTC

D: .
size: .
V: TRBV15
J: TRBJ2-1
CDR3: CATSRGMETNEQFF
DNA: TGTGCCACCAGCAGAGGGATGGAGACTAATGAGCAGTTCTTC

D: TRBD1
size: .
V: TRBV4-2
J: TRBJ1-3
CDR3: CASSQIGTGPGNTIYF
DNA: TGTGCCAGCAGCCAAATAGGGACAGGGCCTGGAAACACCATATATTTT

D: .
size: once
V: TRBV4-2
J: TRBJ2-2
CDR3: CASSPTASGTGELFF
DNA: TGTGCCAGCAGCCCGACAGCCTCGGGCACCGGGGAGCTGTTTTTT

D: .
size: few
V: TRBV6-1
J: TRBJ2-7
CDR3: CASSRDMTSYEQYF
DNA: TGTGCCAGCAGCCGGGACATGACCTCCTACGAGCAGTACTTC

D: TRBD2
size: few
V: TRBV6-1
J: TRBJ2-3
CDR3: CASRSTSAPTDTQYF
DNA: TGTGCCAGCAGGTCAACTAGCGCCCCCACAGATACGCAGTATTTT

D: .
size: .
V: TRBV2
J: TRBJ2-5
CDR3: CASSEEQVALVETQYF
DNA: TGTGCCAGCAGTGAAGAGCAGGTGGCGCTGGTGGAGACCCAGTACTTC

D: .
size: .
V: TRBV15
J: TRBJ1-5
CDR3: CATSSTSSNQPQHF
DNA: TGTGCCACCAGCAGTACAAGTAGCAATCAGCCCCAGCATTTT

D: TRBD1
size: .
V: TRBV28
J: TRBJ1-2
CDR3: CASSLEGTGGTF
DNA: TGTGCCAGCAGTTTAGAGGGGACAGGGGGCACCTTC

D: TRBD2
size: .
V: TRBV19
J: TRBJ2-3
CDR3: CATTPGTSYRQYF
DNA: TGTGCCACTACCCCCGGGACTAGCTATAGGCAGTATTTT

D: .
size: .
V: TRBV15
J: TRBJ1-1
CDR3: CATSRDGNTEAFF
DNA: TGTGCCACCAGCAGAGACGGGAACACTGAAGCTTTCTTT

D: .
size: .
V: TRBV9
J: TRBJ2-7
CDR3: CASSVAGGGSSYEQYF
DNA: TGTGCCAGCAGCGTAGCCGGCGGGGGCTCTTCCTACGAGCAGTACTTC

D: TRBD2
size: .
V: TRBV25-1
J: TRBJ2-1
CDR3: CASSEYAGGINEQFF
DNA: TGTGCCAGCAGTGAATACGCGGGGGGTATAAATGAGCAGTTCTTC

D: TRBD1
size: .
V: TRBV9
J: TRBJ2-7
CDR3: CASSVGQGAYEQYF
DNA: TGTGCCAGCAGCGTAGGTCAGGGGGCCTACGAGCAGTACTTC

D: .
size: .
V: TRBV29-1
J: TRBJ1-3
CDR3: CSVEDQATVDF
DNA: TGCAGCGTTGAAGATCAGGCTACGGTAGATTTT

D: .
size: .
V: TRBV11-3
J: TRBJ1-5
CDR3: CASSLDVGGNYSNQPQHF
DNA: TGTGCCAGCAGCTTAGATGTAGGAGGTAACTATAGCAATCAGCCCCAGCATTTT

D: .
size: .
V: TRBV10-1
J: TRBJ2-1
CDR3: CASSESGGYNEQFF
DNA: TGCGCCAGCAGTGAGTCAGGCGGCTACAATGAGCAGTTCTTC

D: .
size: once
V: TRBV9
J: TRBJ1-3
CDR3: CASSPPRGSGNTIYF
DNA: TGTGCCAGCAGCCCTCCCAGGGGCTCTGGAAACACCATATATTTT

D: TRBD1
size: .
V: TRBV7-9
J: TRBJ1-5
CDR3: CASSSRDRGRDQPQHF
DNA: TGTGCCAGCAGCTCAAGGGACAGGGGAAGGGATCAGCCCCAGCATTTT

D: TRBD1
size: once
V: TRBV15
J: TRBJ2-7
CDR3: CATSEGQGGYEQYF
DNA: TGTGCCACCAGCGAGGGACAGGGCGGCTACGAGCAGTACTTC

D: TRBD1
size: .
V: TRBV6-1
J: TRBJ2-1
CDR3: CASSRDRGKYNEQFF
DNA: TGTGCCAGCAGTCGGGACAGGGGAAAGTACAATGAGCAGTTCTTC

D: .
size: .
V: TRBV2
J: TRBJ1-1
CDR3: CASRGRGSEAFF
DNA: TGTGCCAGCCGAGGGAGGGGATCTGAAGCTTTCTTT

D: .
size: .
V: TRBV18
J: TRBJ1-5
CDR3: CASSPVSVAGQPQHF
DNA: TGTGCCAGCTCCCCGGTCTCAGTGGCGGGGCAGCCCCAGCATTTT

D: TRBD1
size: .
V: TRBV11-3
J: TRBJ2-1
CDR3: CASSLGWGQGGYNEQFF
DNA: TGTGCCAGCAGCTTAGGGTGGGGACAGGGCGGCTACAATGAGCAGTTCTTC

D: .
size: .
V: TRBV6-5
J: TRBJ1-1
CDR3: CASSYVQTNTEAFF
DNA: TGTGCCAGCAGTTACGTACAGACGAACACTGAAGCTTTCTTT

D: TRBD1
size: .
V: TRBV28
J: TRBJ1-2
CDR3: CASRLSGTGGNYGYTF
DNA: TGTGCCAGCAGGCTTTCCGGGACAGGGGGCAACTATGGCTACACCTTC

D: .
size: .
V: TRBV7-2
J: TRBJ1-4
CDR3: CASSPRDLGGITNEKLFF
DNA: TGTGCCAGCAGCCCACGGGATTTAGGGGGAATCACTAATGAAAAACTGTTTTTT

D: .
size: .
V: TRBV7-2
J: TRBJ2-7
CDR3: CASSSTQGSYEQYF
DNA: TGTGCCAGCAGCTCAACACAGGGTTCCTACGAGCAGTACTTC

D: TRBD1
size: .
V: TRBV11-2
J: TRBJ2-1
CDR3: CASSFITGGNEQFF
DNA: TGTGCCAGCAGCTTTATCACAGGGGGGAATGAGCAGTTCTTC

D: TRBD1
size: .
V: TRBV10-3
J: TRBJ1-5
CDR3: CATWTGVGIQPQHF
DNA: TGTGCCACCTGGACAGGGGTCGGAATTCAGCCCCAGCATTTT

D: TRBD1
size: .
V: TRBV28
J: TRBJ1-2
CDR3: CASSVDRGERGGYTF
DNA: TGTGCCAGCAGTGTTGACAGGGGTGAGAGAGGCGGCTACACCTTC

D: .
size: .
V: TRBV29-1
J: TRBJ2-2
CDR3: CSVSGPAVTGELFF
DNA: TGCAGCGTTTCAGGGCCCGCTGTGACCGGGGAGCTGTTTTTT

D: .
size: .
V: TRBV5-6
J: TRBJ1-1
CDR3: CASSPGLTEAFF
DNA: TGTGCCAGCAGCCCAGGGTTGACTGAAGCTTTCTTT